This T cell receptor beta chain was identified in a study of Graves' ophthalmopathy and Graves' hyperthyroidism. About the study: The study drew peripheral blood at initial diagnosis, before any treatment. Study outcomes and limitations: This model predicted ophthalmopathy progression (sensitivity 70% to 71%, specificity roughly 72%).

PBMCs came from more than 8 ml of fresh peripheral blood. TCR beta CDR3 amplification used RNA transcripts. First-round RT-PCR employed HTBI primers, with a second-round multiplex PCR after it. TCRdb reprocessed the multiplex PCR reads via MiXCR and lists one record per CDR3 protein. The repertoire consists of about 230,000 distinct CDR3 sequences, with 45% to 55% occurring once and the leading ten covering roughly 45%. This clonotype occurred once. Its antigen is still unknown. This CDR3 has 15 amino acids. Germline V gives CDR1 SGHTA, CDR2 FQGTGA. Unmatched junction bases numbered 4, after V lost 0 bases and J lost 8 bases.

The V call is TRBV7-3, the J call TRBJ1-3; 10 positions match TRBD1. This receptor was identified in an adult man with Graves' ophthalmopathy. Material for sequencing was peripheral blood. CDR3 sequence reads: CASSLTRDRGDTIYF. CDR3 coding DNA: TGTGCCAGCAGCTTAACCCGGGACAGGGGAGACACCATATATTTT. Supplemented by reference TRBV7-3 and TRBJ1-3, the full variable domain reads GAGVSQTPSNKVTEKGKYVELRCDPISGHTALYWYRQSLGQGPEFLIYFQGTGAADDSGLPNDRFFAVRPEGSVSTLKIQRTERGDSAVYLCASSLTRDRGDTIYFGEGSWLTVV.